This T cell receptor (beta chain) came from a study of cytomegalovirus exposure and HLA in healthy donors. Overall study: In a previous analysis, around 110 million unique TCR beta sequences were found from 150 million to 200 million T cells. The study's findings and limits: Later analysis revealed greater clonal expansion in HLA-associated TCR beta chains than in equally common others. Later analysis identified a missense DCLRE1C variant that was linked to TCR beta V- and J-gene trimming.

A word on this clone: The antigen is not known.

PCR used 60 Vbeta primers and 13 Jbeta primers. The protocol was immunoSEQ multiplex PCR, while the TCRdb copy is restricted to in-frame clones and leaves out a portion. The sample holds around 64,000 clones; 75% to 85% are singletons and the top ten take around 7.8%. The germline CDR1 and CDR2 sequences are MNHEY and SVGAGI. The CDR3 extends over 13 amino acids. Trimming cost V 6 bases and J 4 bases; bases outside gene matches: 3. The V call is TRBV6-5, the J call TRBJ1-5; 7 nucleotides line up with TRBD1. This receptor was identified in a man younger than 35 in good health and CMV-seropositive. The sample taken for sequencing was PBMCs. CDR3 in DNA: TGTGCCAGCAGCGACAGGGAGAATCAGCCCCAGCATTTT. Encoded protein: CASSDRENQPQHF.